Below, 21 T cell receptor beta chains from the same sample are listed, as sequenced in a study of T cells after yellow fever vaccination. One entry per CDR3 protein results from TCRdb running MiXCR on the 5' RACE reads. The sample holds 50,000 or so distinct CDR3 sequences, roughly 6.9% seen once. The material sequenced was CD8+ T cells sorted from PBMCs, taken on the day of the first yellow fever vaccination. The receptors were gathered from a man aged 18 to 29 who received the YFV17D yellow fever vaccine.

This clonotype was recorded a few times. V usage is TRBV7-2 and J usage is TRBJ2-5; D gene uncertain. Trimming removed 2 bases at V and 1 base at J, with 14 bases between. The CDR3 is 16 amino acids. Germline assignment: CDR1 SGHTA and CDR2 FQGNSA. CDR3 amino acids: CASSLSAGEVQETQYF. CDR3 nucleotides: TGTGCCAGCAGCTTATCGGCAGGAGAGGTCCAAGAGACCCAGTACTTC.

There are a few counts of this clonotype. J is TRBJ2-7 and V is TRBV7-2, with D uncertain. V lost 1 base to trimming and J lost 6 bases, with 13 bases between them. From germline, CDR1 is SGHTA and CDR2 FQGNSA. The CDR3 loop spans 14 amino acids. The CDR3 protein is CASSLVPVSSEQYV. DNA for the CDR3: TGTGCCAGCAGCTTAGTTCCGGTTAGCAGCGAGCAGTACGTC.

This clonotype was seen at least ten times. The chain carries TRBV5-6 and TRBJ2-3; 8 bases match TRBD2. The junction had 2 bases not matched to a gene; V was cut back by 4 bases and J by 4 bases. The germline gives CDR1 SGHDT, CDR2 YYEEEE. The CDR3 spans 13 residues. The chain's CDR3 is CASSDGGADTQYF. As DNA, the CDR3 is TGTGCCAGCAGCGACGGGGGGGCAGATACGCAGTATTTT.

This clonotype was observed a handful of times. The chain recombines TRBV4-1 with TRBJ1-1, with a weak D call TRBD1 (5 bases). Germline values: CDR1 MGHRA, CDR2 YSYEKL. The germline V and J ends were trimmed by 6 bases and 1 base, with 12 bases remaining between them. The CDR3 has 14 residues. This CDR3 reads CASRIVGQNTEAFF. The DNA of the CDR3 is TGCGCCAGCAGGATCGTAGGACAGAACACTGAAGCTTTCTTT.

The table lists this clonotype with many counts. V and J are TRBV12-3 or TRBV12-4 and TRBJ2-3, with D maybe TRBD2 (6 bases). The CDR3 is 14 residues long. Trimming pared 5 bases from V and 6 bases from J, leaving 15 bases between. The CDR3 region has the DNA TGTGCCAGCAGTCCCGGCGGGGCCGAGGATACGCAGTATTTT. Its translation is CASSPGGAEDTQYF.

This clonotype occurred many times. The chain employs TRBV20-1 and TRBJ1-5, with unresolved D. CDR3 size: 16 residues. The V and J ends lost 6 bases and 2 bases respectively, with 20 bases between them. Per germline, CDR1 DFQATT and CDR2 SNEGSKA (reference sequence). The CDR3 sequence: CSALLLRTDRNQPQHF. DNA of the CDR3: TGCAGTGCACTCTTATTGAGGACGGACCGCAATCAGCCCCAGCATTTT.

This clonotype was counted many times. This chain joins TRBV5-1 and TRBJ2-3; D gene unclear. The CDR3 totals 15 residues. The germline V gene has CDR1 SGHRS and CDR2 YFSETQ. V was pared by 2 bases and J by 0 bases, with 10 bases between. The CDR3 here is CASSFRSPSTDTQYF. CDR3 DNA sequence: TGCGCCAGCAGCTTCCGCAGCCCTAGCACAGATACGCAGTATTTT.

The gene calls are TRBV6-2 or TRBV6-3 and TRBJ2-5; 12 nucleotides agree with TRBD2. CDR1 MNHEY and CDR2 SVGEGT come from the germline V gene. The trim removed 3 bases at V and 0 bases at J, leaving 5 bases unmatched. The CDR3 extends over 17 amino acids. Here the CDR3 reads CASSYRTSGVYQETQYF. The CDR3 DNA is TGTGCCAGCAGTTATCGGACTAGCGGGGTGTACCAAGAGACCCAGTACTTC.

This clonotype was recorded a few times. This chain uses TRBV11-2 with TRBJ2-1, with 8 bases matching TRBD2. This CDR3 region has 11 residues. J gave up 6 bases and V 10 bases, and 2 bases lay outside the gene matches. In germline, CDR1 is SGHAT, CDR2 FQNNGV. Here the CDR3 reads CATRGGNEQFF. CDR3 nucleotide sequence: TGTGCCACCCGGGGGGGCAATGAGCAGTTCTTC.

This clonotype was found many times. CDR3 DNA sequence: TGTGCCAGCAGTAGCGGGTCCTACGAGCAGTACTTC. This translates into CASSSGSYEQYF. The V and J genes are TRBV12-3 or TRBV12-4 and TRBJ2-7; tentative D call: TRBD2 (6 bases). Trimming took 5 bases from V and 1 from J, leaving 6 bases between them. The CDR3 length is 12 residues.

The chain is built from TRBV4-1 and TRBJ2-1; D not resolved. CDR1 and CDR2 (germline): MGHRA, YSYEKL. The CDR3 covers 13 residues. Trimming left V 1 base short and J 15 bases short, with 16 bases between. The CDR3 loop is CASSQVYLVKRFF. CDR3 DNA sequence: TGCGCCAGCAGCCAAGTGTATCTAGTTAAGCGGTTCTTC.

This clonotype has more than one count but fewer than ten. The rearrangement joins TRBV15 to TRBJ1-5; TRBD1 agrees at 8 bases. Germline assignment: CDR1 LNHNV and CDR2 YYDKDF (reference sequence). The trim removed 5 bases at V and 4 bases at J, leaving 4 bases unmatched. The CDR3 spans 14 residues. CDR3 coding DNA: TGTGCCACCAGCCTCGACAGGGGTAATCAGCCCCAGCATTTT. Translation gives CATSLDRGNQPQHF.

This clonotype was observed at least ten times. The chain has TRBV29-1 and TRBJ2-3; tentative D call: TRBD1 (5 bases). Germline V gene data show CDR1 as SQVTM and CDR2 as ANQGSEA. The CDR3 extends over 15 amino acids. V shed 0 bases and J shed 3 bases, with 13 bases lying between them. The CDR3 spells CSVEDGRGRTDTQYF. The CDR3 nucleotides read TGCAGCGTTGAAGATGGTAGGGGTCGGACAGATACGCAGTATTTT.

This chain connects TRBV11-1 to TRBJ2-1, with D maybe TRBD1 (7 bases). The V gene lost 0 bases and the J gene lost 0 bases, with 27 bases spanning the gap. Germline assignment: CDR1 SGHAT and CDR2 FQDESV (reference sequence). This CDR3 has 22 residues. This chain's CDR3 is CASSLAVGAGGLPRNSYNEQFF. DNA of the CDR3: TGTGCCAGCAGCTTAGCGGTCGGTGCAGGGGGACTCCCTAGGAACTCCTACAATGAGCAGTTCTTC.

Turning to this clonotype: With a much larger clone just one base away, this may be a read error. This chain joins TRBV7-9 and TRBJ2-3; 9 nucleotides match TRBD2. The CDR3 has 16 residues. V was pared by 5 bases and J by 0 bases, with 6 bases of the junction left unmatched. Germline CDR1 reads SEHNR; CDR2 reads FQNEAQ (reference sequence). CDR3 protein: CASSTRSGGSTDTQYF. DNA for the CDR3: TGTGCCAGCAGCACCAGGAGCGGGGGGAGCACAGATACGCAGTATTTT.

This clonotype was seen ten or more times. The chain carries TRBV20-1 and TRBJ2-7, with TRBD2 as a possible D gene (5 bases). This CDR3 contains 11 residues. Deletions cut 0 bases from V and 5 bases from J, with 5 bases between. Germline values: CDR1 DFQATT, CDR2 SNEGSKA (reference sequence). CDR3 DNA sequence: TGCAGTGCTAGAGAGGAGGACGAGCAGTACTTC. Protein product: CSAREEDEQYF.

This clonotype was found many times. The chain has TRBV4-3 and TRBJ1-3; no firm D call. The CDR3 length is 16 residues. Germline values: CDR1 LGHNA, CDR2 YSLEER. V dropped 1 base and J dropped 0 bases, with 10 bases sitting between them. CDR3 sequence reads: CASSQAGTISGNTIYF. Here the CDR3 DNA reads TGCGCCAGCAGCCAAGCGGGTACAATCTCTGGAAACACCATATATTTT.

This clonotype was detected many times. The chain carries TRBV12-3 or TRBV12-4 and TRBJ2-7, with TRBD1 matching 9 bases. Germline trimming cut 6 bases from V and 4 bases from J; bases unmatched to any gene: 7. CDR3 length: 14 residues. CDR3 bases: TGTGCCAGCAGGACCGGGACAGGGCCTTACGAGCAGTACTTC. Translating it yields CASRTGTGPYEQYF.

The rearrangement joins TRBV29-1 to TRBJ2-2, with 8 bases aligning to TRBD1. V lost 0 bases, J lost 6 bases, and 6 bases stayed unmatched. CDR1 is SQVTM and CDR2 is ANQGSEA in the germline V gene. The CDR3 spans 15 residues. The CDR3 reads CSVEDRGLESGELFF. DNA for the CDR3: TGCAGCGTTGAAGACAGGGGGCTTGAGTCCGGGGAGCTGTTTTTT.

With respect to this clonotype: Possible read error: a much larger clone is one base away. The genes are TRBV27 and TRBJ1-5; D call uncertain. The CDR3 has 12 residues. Per the germline V gene, CDR1 is MNHEY and CDR2 is SMNVEV (reference sequence). The CDR3 protein is CDSSGYNQPQHF. DNA for the CDR3: TGTGACAGCAGTGGTTACAATCAGCCCCAGCATTTT.

This clonotype was seen at least ten times. This chain links TRBV28 with TRBJ2-1; 10 bases line up with TRBD2. There are 15 residues in the CDR3. Per the germline V gene, CDR1 is MDHEN and CDR2 is SYDVKM. V dropped 2 bases and J dropped 8; count of bases not matched to a gene: 6. The CDR3 coding sequence is TGTGCCAGCAGTTTAGTACTAGCGGGGATCTATGAGCAGTTCTTC. Its translation: CASSLVLAGIYEQFF.